Below are 17 T cell receptor beta chains sequenced from a single sample in a study of blood T cell repertoires in COVID-19. Measured with immunoSEQ multiplex PCR; TCRdb has only the in-frame clones, and not every one. The sample includes about 240,000 clones, roughly four fifths of them seen just once. Sequencing was done on a sample of peripheral blood. All receptors come from a woman between 65 and 79 years old with acute or convalescent COVID-19.

This clone has just a few counts. The rearrangement joins TRBV11-2 to TRBJ1-6, with D unresolved. The CDR3 covers 13 residues. Trimming pared 4 bases from V and 7 bases from J, leaving 8 bases between. CDR1 is SGHAT, CDR2 FQNNGV, per germline. The CDR3 here is CASSSQQNSPLHF. For the CDR3, the DNA is TGTGCCAGCAGCTCCCAACAGAATTCACCCCTCCACTTT.

This rearrangement joins TRBV4-2 to TRBJ1-2, with 9 bases identical to TRBD1. The J segment lost 4 bases and the V segment lost 4 bases, leaving 7 bases of the junction unmatched. Germline V gives CDR1 LGHNA, CDR2 YNFKEQ. CDR3 size: 15 residues. CDR3 coding DNA: TGTGCCAGCAGCCCTATTACGGGACAGGGCTATGGCTACACCTTC. Protein product: CASSPITGQGYGYTF.

This rearrangement joins TRBV2 to TRBJ2-7; D is unclear. V lost 4 bases, J lost 2 bases, and 12 bases lay in between. Germline CDR1 and CDR2: SNHLY and FYNNEI. The CDR3 consists of 14 residues. The CDR3 bases are TGTGCCAGCAGTGGCGTGACACGCACCTACGAGCAGTACTTC. It yields the protein CASSGVTRTYEQYF.

The gene calls are TRBV30 and TRBJ1-2; perhaps TRBD1 as D (6 bases). V shed 2 bases and J shed 5 bases, with 15 bases lying between them. CDR3 length: 14 amino acids. CDR1 is GTSNPN and CDR2 is SVGIG in the germline V gene (reference sequence). The CDR3 DNA reads TGTGCCTGGAGTACTCCGACAGGCCTTTATGGCTACACCTTC. Its translation is CAWSTPTGLYGYTF. Full variable domain (rest looked up from reference TRBV30 and TRBJ1-2): SQTIHQWPATLVQPVGSPLSLECTVEGTSNPNLYWYRQAAGRGLQLLFYSVGIGQISSEVPQNLSASRPQDRQFILSSKKLLLSDSGFYLCAWSTPTGLYGYTFGSGTRLTVV.

The V call is TRBV10-1, the J call TRBJ1-1; 10 bases map to TRBD1. Trimming removed 6 bases from V and 5 bases from J; junction bases left unmatched: 3. Germline V gives CDR1 WNHNN, CDR2 SYGVQD (reference sequence). This CDR3 spans 13 amino acids. The CDR3 bases are TGCGCCAGCAGGGGACAGGGGCAAACTGAAGCTTTCTTT. This gives the protein CASRGQGQTEAFF.

This rearrangement joins TRBV2 to TRBJ2-7; D perhaps matches TRBD1 (5 bases). V gave up 2 bases and J gave up 12 bases, with 11 bases separating them. Germline V gene sequence: CDR1 SNHLY, CDR2 FYNNEI. This CDR3 is 11 amino acids long. The CDR3 sequence: CASSESRVAYF. The CDR3 nucleotides read TGTGCCAGCAGTGAATCCAGGGTTGCGTACTTC.

The rearrangement joins TRBV6-5 to TRBJ2-3; 7 bases match TRBD1. Germline V gives CDR1 MNHEY, CDR2 SVGAGI. The CDR3 spans 15 residues. V lost 7 bases and J lost 2; bases outside the gene matches: 9. The CDR3 spells CASISKGALTDTQYF. CDR3 sequence (DNA): TGTGCCAGCATATCGAAGGGGGCCCTCACAGATACGCAGTATTTT.

CDR3 protein: CASSSIAGDTGELFF. The CDR3 DNA reads as TGTGCCAGCAGCTCGATAGCGGGAGACACCGGGGAGCTGTTTTTT. V is TRBV4-2 and J is TRBJ2-2; TRBD2 agrees at 9 bases. CDR3 size: 15 residues. Germline CDR1 LGHNA, CDR2 YNFKEQ. V trimming: 5 bases; J trimming: 3 bases; junction bases outside the gene matches: 4.

The gene calls are TRBV6-5 and TRBJ1-5, with a tentative D call TRBD1 (5 bases). V lost 5 bases and J 8 bases, leaving 16 bases between the germline ends. Germline V CDR1 and CDR2: MNHEY, SVGAGI. The CDR3 totals 14 residues. CDR3 DNA sequence: TGTGCCAGCAGTAACCGGGCCAGCAGGGAGCCCCAGCATTTT. Its protein is CASSNRASREPQHF.

The CDR3 DNA sequence: TGCGCCAGCAGCCCCTCTTCGGGGGGTACTGGAAACACCATATATTTT. Protein product: CASSPSSGGTGNTIYF. The chain combines TRBV4-3 with TRBJ1-3; the D gene is possibly TRBD1 (5 bases). V dropped 4 bases and J dropped 2 bases, with 15 bases sitting between them. Germline V lookup: CDR1 LGHNA, CDR2 YSLEER. The CDR3 covers 16 residues.

A single count supports this clone. V usage is TRBV4-3 and J usage is TRBJ2-7; D not certain. Deletions cut 0 bases from V and 3 bases from J, with 6 bases between. The CDR3 sequence is 13 residues long. From germline, CDR1 is LGHNA and CDR2 YSLEER. DNA for the CDR3: TGCGCCAGCAGCCAAGATTTCAACTACGAGCAGTACTTC. Its protein is CASSQDFNYEQYF.

V usage is TRBV19 and J usage is TRBJ1-1, with D possibly matching TRBD1 (5 bases). The V gene's germline CDR1 is LNHDA and CDR2 SQIVND (reference sequence). This CDR3 region has 15 residues. The V gene lost 7 bases and the J gene lost 1 base, with 16 bases spanning the gap. The CDR3 protein is CASNRRDGPNTEAFF. The CDR3 coding sequence is TGTGCCAGTAACCGCAGGGATGGGCCGAACACTGAAGCTTTCTTT.

This clone showed up just once. The chain joins TRBV20-1 to TRBJ1-6, with D tentatively TRBD1 (5 bases). Per the germline V gene, CDR1 is DFQATT and CDR2 is SNEGSKA (reference sequence). Trimming shortened V by 3 bases and J by 18 bases, and 18 bases separated the two germline ends. The CDR3 runs 12 residues. The CDR3 DNA sequence: TGCAGTGCTAGTGTCGACTTCGGGACTCCCCACTTT. This codes for CSASVDFGTPHF.

V gene TRBV3-1 (or the pseudogene TRBV3-2) combines with J gene TRBJ2-5; 7 nucleotides align to TRBD2. Germline-derived CDR1 and CDR2 are LGHDT and YNNKEL (reference sequence). The CDR3 covers 13 residues. The ends lost 8 bases at V and 7 bases at J; junction bases unmatched: 10. The DNA of the CDR3 is TGTGCCAGCGAACTGGGAGGGGCTGGGACCCAGTACTTC. It yields the protein CASELGGAGTQYF.

In its sample, this clone was seen a few times. This rearrangement joins TRBV9 to TRBJ1-3; D is perhaps TRBD1 (6 bases). V was shortened by 5 bases and J by 3 bases, with 12 bases between the two germline ends. Germline CDR1 and CDR2: SGDLS and YYNGEE. The CDR3 is 14 amino acids. The DNA for the CDR3 is TGTGCCAGCAGTCACGGACAGAATGGAAACACCATATATTTT. Its protein is CASSHGQNGNTIYF.

This clone was counted a single time. The chain combines TRBV25-1 with TRBJ1-2; 8 nucleotides line up with TRBD1. The CDR3 covers 16 residues. V trimming: 4 bases; J trimming: 0 bases; junction bases outside the gene matches: 7. CDR1 is MGHDK and CDR2 is SYGVNS in the germline V gene. The CDR3 DNA reads as TGTGCCAGCAGTGGGACAGGGTCTCATTCTAACTATGGCTACACCTTC. Its translation is CASSGTGSHSNYGYTF.

This clone was detected a few times. The V gene is TRBV6-5, the J gene TRBJ2-1; 9 bases match TRBD2. Germline-derived CDR1 and CDR2 are MNHEY and SVGAGI. V gave up 7 bases and J gave up 8 bases; unmatched junction bases: 9. CDR3 length: 14 amino acids. The CDR3 protein is CASILRGGAHEQFF. For the CDR3, the DNA is TGTGCCAGCATCCTCCGCGGGGGGGCTCATGAGCAGTTCTTC.